Listed below are T cell receptor beta chains from one sample, sequenced in a study of blood T cell repertoires in COVID-19. Here immunoSEQ multiplex PCR was the method, and the copy in TCRdb shows in-frame clones only, minus some. The sample lists some 170,000 clones, around 85% seen once, with roughly 9.6% in the top ten. The sequencing sample was made of peripheral blood. These receptors came from a man aged 55 to 69 with active or convalescent COVID-19. CDR3s include the opening cysteine and the closing phenylalanine or tryptophan. The order of the fields is V gene, clone size, D gene, J gene, CDR3 DNA, CDR3 protein. D genes are given only for firm matches. Part of the rows lack a size; the others show once, few, many or a class for expanded clones.

TRBV2	.	.	TRBJ2-7	TGTGCCAGCAGTGAGGCCAGGGCTGGCGAGCAGTACTTC	CASSEARAGEQYF
TRBV6-5	.	.	TRBJ2-7	TGTGCCAGCAGTTTAGGCGTTCTCGGGTACGAGCAGTACTTC	CASSLGVLGYEQYF
TRBV14	.	TRBD1	TRBJ1-1	TGTGCCAGCAGCCGGACAGGGCGGTCCACTGAAGCTTTCTTT	CASSRTGRSTEAFF
TRBV28	.	TRBD2	TRBJ2-7	TGTGCCAGCAGTTCCGGGACTAGCTCCTACGAGCAGTACTTC	CASSSGTSSYEQYF
TRBV12-3/TRBV12-4	.	.	TRBJ2-5	TGTGCCAGCAGGAGAGAACAAGAGACCCAGTACTTC	CASRREQETQYF
TRBV5-4	.	TRBD1	TRBJ1-5	TGTGCCAGCAAAGGTCAGGGGGAACCTGGGATCAATCAGCCCCAGCATTTT	CASKGQGEPGINQPQHF
TRBV10-3	few	.	TRBJ1-3	TGTGCCATCAGTGAGTCCCATCCACAGGGCTCCGGAAACACCATATATTTT	CAISESHPQGSGNTIYF
TRBV5-4	.	.	TRBJ2-3	TGTGCCAGCAGCTTGTCGCGGGGCCCTATCGATACGCAGTATTTT	CASSLSRGPIDTQYF
TRBV4-2	.	.	TRBJ2-7	TGTGCCAGCAGCCAAGATCCAGCGGAGGGGCCCTACGAGCAGTACTTC	CASSQDPAEGPYEQYF
TRBV4-2	.	.	TRBJ1-2	TGTGCCAGCAGCCAACAGTTAGGGTACGGGGACTATGGCTACACCTTC	CASSQQLGYGDYGYTF
TRBV6-5	.	.	TRBJ2-5	TGTGCCAGCGGGTCTTGGACAGATCCCGGGGAGACCCAGTACTTC	CASGSWTDPGETQYF
TRBV10-3	.	TRBD1	TRBJ1-1	TGTGCCATCAGTGTCGACAGGGGAACGAACACTGAAGCTTTCTTT	CAISVDRGTNTEAFF
TRBV4-1	.	.	TRBJ2-5	TGCGCCAGCAGCCAGCCAAGGGGGCTAGCGGGTTCAAGAGTCCAAGAGACCCAGTACTTC	CASSQPRGLAGSRVQETQYF
TRBV19	.	TRBD1	TRBJ1-5	TGTGCCAGTTCCGACAGGGGCGGCAATCAGCCCCAGCATTTT	CASSDRGGNQPQHF
TRBV29-1	.	TRBD2	TRBJ2-3	TGCAGCGTTGCGGCGGGGGCTAGCGGGACCAGCACAGATACGCAGTATTTT	CSVAAGASGTSTDTQYF
TRBV7-2	.	TRBD1	TRBJ1-2	TGTGCCAGCAGCTTAGGACAGGGGCACTATGGCTACACCTTC	CASSLGQGHYGYTF
TRBV28	.	TRBD2	TRBJ2-4	TGTGCCAGCAGTATGCGGGGGGCCAATTACATTCAGTACTTC	CASSMRGANYIQYF
TRBV19	.	TRBD1	TRBJ2-5	TGTGCCAGTAGGGGACAGGGCCCACAGACCCAGTACTTC	CASRGQGPQTQYF
TRBV7-6	.	TRBD1	TRBJ2-5	TGTGCCAGCAGCAACCGGGACAGGGGAGAGACCCAGTACTTC	CASSNRDRGETQYF
TRBV27	.	.	TRBJ1-1	TGTGCCAGCAGTTTTTTACAGGGCGGCGCTGAAGCTTTCTTT	CASSFLQGGAEAFF
TRBV9	.	TRBD1	TRBJ2-1	TGTGCCAGCAGCGTTGGTACAGGGGCTGAGCAGTTCTTC	CASSVGTGAEQFF
TRBV10-1	many	TRBD1	TRBJ1-2	TGCGCCAGCAGTGCCACAGGGGTTGGCTACACCTTC	CASSATGVGYTF
TRBV5-1	.	.	TRBJ1-2	TGCGCCAACCCAAAAACAGGGCAGGGCGGCTACACCTTC	CANPKTGQGGYTF
TRBV10-3	.	.	TRBJ2-7	TGTGCCATCAGTGCAGCCTACGAGCAGTACTTC	CAISAAYEQYF
TRBV6-5	.	TRBD1	TRBJ1-2	TGTGCCAGCAGCTACAGGGCGACAGGGGGCGAGGGCTACACCTTC	CASSYRATGGEGYTF
TRBV10-3	.	TRBD2	TRBJ2-2	TGTGCCATCAAAGGGACTAGCGGGGGGGCCGCCGGGGAGCTGTTTTTT	CAIKGTSGGAAGELFF